Listed here is a single TCR beta chain. CDR1 KGHSH and CDR2 LQKENI come from the germline V gene. V shed 1 base and J shed 1 base, with 10 bases lying between them. This CDR3 region has 15 residues. The sample is drawn from a study of blood T cell repertoires in COVID-19. Authors' processing steps: Reference gene primer amplification gave estimated nucleated cell counts. Sequencing used immunoSEQ multiplex PCR; TCRdb keeps in-frame clones, though not all of them. V and J calls and clone size follow that table, whereas D and trimming were derived from the DNA. The sample holds 150,000 to 200,000 clones, around 81% seen once. Followed longitudinally, the Seattle patients had been enrolled during active infection.

Sequencing was performed on peripheral blood. The origin of this receptor is an elderly woman with COVID-19, enrolled during active disease. The genes are TRBV18 and TRBJ1-1; D may be TRBD1 (6 bases). The CDR3 nucleotides are TGTGCCAGCTCACCACATGCAGGGGAGAACACTGAAGCTTTCTTT. Translated: CASSPHAGENTEAFF.